Listed below are T cell receptor beta chains from one sample, sequenced in a study of beta chain features in type 1 diabetes. Assay used: immunoSEQ multiplex PCR; TCRdb lists only in-frame clones, some missing. The sample yields fewer than 550,000 clones, 10% to 12% seen once. The sample consisted of naive CD4+ T cells from blood. The receptors were gathered from a woman aged 18-29 years in good health. Both conserved end residues are part of each CDR3. D genes are given only for firm matches. Clone sizes are given selectively: once, few, many, or a class where the clone is expanded.

j_gene: TRBJ1-5
abundance: .
d_gene: .
v_gene: TRBV7-9
CDR3nt: TGTGCCAGCAGCTTAACGGGGAGCAATCAGCCCCAGCATTTT
CDR3aa: CASSLTGSNQPQHF

j_gene: TRBJ2-1
abundance: few
d_gene: TRBD1
v_gene: TRBV28
CDR3nt: TGTGCCAGCGGCTCCGGGACAGCTCACAATGAGCAGTTCTTC
CDR3aa: CASGSGTAHNEQFF

j_gene: TRBJ2-1
abundance: .
d_gene: .
v_gene: TRBV4-3
CDR3nt: TGCGCCAGCAGCCAAGATCGGAAGTACAATGAGCAGTTCTTC
CDR3aa: CASSQDRKYNEQFF

j_gene: TRBJ2-5
abundance: few
d_gene: .
v_gene: TRBV9
CDR3nt: TGTGCCAGCAGCGTAGTCGGAGAGACCCAGTACTTC
CDR3aa: CASSVVGETQYF

j_gene: TRBJ2-1
abundance: few
d_gene: .
v_gene: TRBV28
CDR3nt: TGTGCCAGCTCCCAGGACCCCTACAATGAGCAGTTCTTC
CDR3aa: CASSQDPYNEQFF

j_gene: TRBJ2-6
abundance: few
d_gene: .
v_gene: TRBV12-5
CDR3nt: TGTGCTAGTGGTTTGGGGACCTCTGGGGCCAACGTCCTGACTTTC
CDR3aa: CASGLGTSGANVLTF

j_gene: TRBJ1-4
abundance: few
d_gene: .
v_gene: TRBV5-1
CDR3nt: TGCGCCAGCAGCTTGGTGACATCAAGGAATGAAAAACTGTTTTTT
CDR3aa: CASSLVTSRNEKLFF

j_gene: TRBJ2-5
abundance: .
d_gene: .
v_gene: TRBV9
CDR3nt: TGTGCCAGCAGCGTGGACAAGGGGGGATCGAAGACCCAGTACTTC
CDR3aa: CASSVDKGGSKTQYF

j_gene: TRBJ2-7
abundance: .
d_gene: TRBD1
v_gene: TRBV7-2
CDR3nt: TGTGCCAGCAGCTTATTCAGGGACAGGTTGTTGCAGTACTTC
CDR3aa: CASSLFRDRLLQYF

j_gene: TRBJ2-7
abundance: few
d_gene: TRBD1
v_gene: TRBV15
CDR3nt: TGTGCCACCAGCAGAGCTGGGACAGGGTCCTACGAGCAGTACTTC
CDR3aa: CATSRAGTGSYEQYF

j_gene: TRBJ2-1
abundance: .
d_gene: TRBD2
v_gene: TRBV5-1
CDR3nt: TGCGCCAGCAGCCCTACCGGGACTAGCGGGGCCAGCTCCTACAATGAGCAGTTCTTC
CDR3aa: CASSPTGTSGASSYNEQFF

j_gene: TRBJ2-5
abundance: few
d_gene: TRBD2
v_gene: TRBV30
CDR3nt: TGTGCCTCCCGGCCCGGCGGGAGGAGAGAGACCCAGTACTTC
CDR3aa: CASRPGGRRETQYF

j_gene: TRBJ2-7
abundance: few
d_gene: TRBD1
v_gene: TRBV27
CDR3nt: TGTGCCAGCACCTCCGGACAGGAATACGAGCAGTACTTC
CDR3aa: CASTSGQEYEQYF

j_gene: TRBJ2-3
abundance: many
d_gene: TRBD1
v_gene: TRBV29-1
CDR3nt: TGCAGCGTTGGAGGACAGGTGACAGATACGCAGTATTTT
CDR3aa: CSVGGQVTDTQYF

j_gene: TRBJ2-5
abundance: .
d_gene: .
v_gene: TRBV9
CDR3nt: TGTGCCAGCAGCCCTGAAATTGGGGTCCGAGAGACCCAGTACTTC
CDR3aa: CASSPEIGVRETQYF

j_gene: TRBJ2-6
abundance: .
d_gene: .
v_gene: TRBV7-7
CDR3nt: TGTGCTAGCGCAAGTAGTGGGGCCAACGTCCTGACTTTC
CDR3aa: CASASSGANVLTF

j_gene: TRBJ2-5
abundance: once
d_gene: TRBD2
v_gene: TRBV4-1
CDR3nt: TGCGCCAGCAAAAGAATAGCGGGGGGTCAGGAGACCCAGTACTTC
CDR3aa: CASKRIAGGQETQYF

j_gene: TRBJ1-5
abundance: .
d_gene: .
v_gene: TRBV7-9
CDR3nt: TGTGCCAGCAGCTTCGATGGGGAACAGCCCCAGCATTTT
CDR3aa: CASSFDGEQPQHF

j_gene: TRBJ2-1
abundance: .
d_gene: TRBD2
v_gene: TRBV7-9
CDR3nt: TGTGCCAGCAGTCAACTAGCGGGATTAGAGTCCTACAATGAGCAGTTCTTC
CDR3aa: CASSQLAGLESYNEQFF

j_gene: TRBJ2-1
abundance: few
d_gene: TRBD2
v_gene: TRBV13
CDR3nt: TGTGCCAGCAGCCCACCGGGACTAGCGGCGCCCAATGAGCAGTTCTTC
CDR3aa: CASSPPGLAAPNEQFF

j_gene: TRBJ2-3
abundance: few
d_gene: .
v_gene: TRBV7-2
CDR3nt: TGTGCCAGCACCAAAAGGCCGGGCACAGATACGCAGTATTTT
CDR3aa: CASTKRPGTDTQYF

j_gene: TRBJ1-2
abundance: few
d_gene: .
v_gene: TRBV13
CDR3nt: TGTGCCAGCAGCCCGGGAGCGGGCTCGTGGTCTTATGGCTACACCTTC
CDR3aa: CASSPGAGSWSYGYTF

j_gene: TRBJ2-1
abundance: few
d_gene: TRBD2
v_gene: TRBV27
CDR3nt: TGTGCCAGCAGTTCCGGGACTAGCGGGTACAATGAGCAGTTCTTC
CDR3aa: CASSSGTSGYNEQFF

j_gene: TRBJ2-1
abundance: .
d_gene: .
v_gene: TRBV6-6
CDR3nt: TGTGCCAGCAGTCCCGGGACTCATAACTACAATGAGCAGTTCTTC
CDR3aa: CASSPGTHNYNEQFF

j_gene: TRBJ1-5
abundance: .
d_gene: .
v_gene: TRBV5-1
CDR3nt: TGCGCCAGCAGCTTGGGGTCTGGGCTCAATCAGCCCCAGCATTTT
CDR3aa: CASSLGSGLNQPQHF

j_gene: TRBJ1-3
abundance: once
d_gene: .
v_gene: TRBV9
CDR3nt: TGTGCCAGCAGCGTAGATTCAGGAAACACCATATATTTT
CDR3aa: CASSVDSGNTIYF